This record looks at one T cell receptor beta chain sequence and its context. Other DNA sequences in the same sample also yield this CDR3. Profiling relied on immunoSEQ multiplex PCR, and the TCRdb table lists in-frame clones only, not all of them. This sample has about a million clones, with more than 75% found just once. The data were obtained in a study of shared clonotypes between healthy human individuals. Germline-derived CDR1 and CDR2 are SGHTA and FQGNSA. This CDR3 has 14 amino acids. Trimming took off 5 bases at V and 5 bases at J, with 13 bases between the two ends. The sample consisted of memory CD4+ T cells sorted from blood. The subset denotes: CD45RA-negative fraction. The genes are TRBV7-2 and TRBJ2-1; D possibly corresponds to TRBD2 (5 bases). The TCR originated in a man aged 18 to 35 in good health. CDR3 region: CASSPGLGHNEQFF. CDR3 sequence (DNA): TGTGCCAGCAGCCCCGGACTGGGCCACAATGAGCAGTTCTTC.